This T cell receptor (beta chain) was recorded in a study of identical twins. Regarding the study as a whole: A lower insertion count was a feature of abundant cord blood beta clonotypes, with no such feature in memory repertoires. Zero-insertion analyses might be partly confounded by invariant T cells like MAIT and iNKT.

This clonotype occurred many times. The antigen is undetermined. Trimming stripped 7 bases from V and 9 bases from J, with 19 bases between. The CDR3 is 14 residues long. Template switching added a universal primer site; cDNA carried unique molecular identifiers. MiXCR, run by TCRdb on the 5' RACE reads, gives a single entry per CDR3 protein. The sample carries around 140,000 distinct CDR3 sequences, roughly 3.5% recorded once. What was sequenced was memory T cells sorted from blood. The rearrangement links TRBV12-3 or TRBV12-4 to TRBJ1-5; maybe TRBD1 (6 bases). This TCR was sampled from a man younger than 30 in good health. Here the CDR3 reads CASTSARGTRPQHF. Written as DNA, the CDR3 is TGTGCCAGCACCAGCGCCAGGGGAACAAGGCCCCAGCATTTT.